These 26 T cell receptor beta chains came from one sample sequenced in a study of blood T cells in healthy people across ages. Primed by a sample-barcoded 5' primer and a J-beta primer mix, a second PCR proceeded for 7 to 11 cycles. TCRdb passed the 5' RACE reads through MiXCR, listing each CDR3 protein once. The sample lists hundreds of thousands of distinct CDR3 sequences; roughly 50% were seen once. The specimen sequenced was blood. The source of these receptors is a middle-aged man in good health.

The CDR3 loop is CASSLEPSTGGMNTEAFF. The CDR3 nucleotides read TGTGCCAGCAGCTTAGAGCCTTCCACAGGCGGGATGAACACTGAAGCTTTCTTT. The chain is built from TRBV7-2 and TRBJ1-1, with a possible D match to TRBD1 (5 bases). The CDR3 spans 18 residues. Germline V gene sequence: CDR1 SGHTA, CDR2 FQGNSA. The germline V and J ends were trimmed by 1 base and 0 bases, with 18 bases remaining between them. Full variable domain (missing parts from reference TRBV7-2 and TRBJ1-1): GAGVSQSPSNKVTEKGKDVELRCDPISGHTALYWYRQSLGQGLEFLIYFQGNSAPDKSGLPSDRFSAERTGGSVSTLTIQRTQQEDSAVYLCASSLEPSTGGMNTEAFFGQGTRLTVV.

The V and J genes are TRBV28 and TRBJ2-5, with TRBD1 matching over 8 bases. The J call may be mistaken, given a closer DNA end match to TRBJ2-7. Per germline, CDR1 MDHEN and CDR2 SYDVKM. The CDR3 totals 19 residues. The CDR3 nucleotides are TGTGCCAGCAGTTCAAAAAACGAGCTATTCAGGGGGCGCCTCTACGAGCAGTACTTC. Its translation: CASSSKNELFRGRLYEQYF.

The V gene is TRBV27, the J gene TRBJ2-7, with a possible D match to TRBD2 (6 bases). From germline, CDR1 is MNHEY and CDR2 SMNVEV (reference sequence). The CDR3 is 13 residues long. Trimming left V 3 bases short and J 10 bases short, with 16 bases between. The CDR3 loop reads CASSLRPRGSQYF. The CDR3 nucleotides are TGTGCCAGCAGTTTGAGGCCCCGGGGGTCCCAGTACTTC.

The rearrangement links TRBV7-9 to TRBJ2-4; D is ambiguous. Germline V gene sequence: CDR1 SEHNR, CDR2 FQNEAQ (reference sequence). The CDR3 is 16 amino acids. Between the trimmed V and J ends, which lost 6 bases and 0 bases, there was a span of 15 bases. The CDR3 loop reads CASSSTGVLAKNIQYF. CDR3 DNA: TGTGCCAGCAGTTCCACGGGCGTCCTAGCCAAAAACATTCAGTACTTC.

J is TRBJ2-1 and V is TRBV4-3; D is uncertain. Trimming left V 0 bases short and J 0 bases short, with 12 bases between. This CDR3 region has 17 residues. CDR1 LGHNA and CDR2 YSLEER come from the germline V gene. The chain's CDR3 is CASSQDTAPNSYNEQFF. CDR3 nucleotide sequence: TGCGCCAGCAGCCAAGATACAGCTCCCAACTCCTACAATGAGCAGTTCTTC.

The chain carries TRBV7-9 and TRBJ1-2; a weak D match, TRBD1 (5 bases). This CDR3 is 14 amino acids long. Trimming removed 2 bases at V and 3 bases at J, with 10 bases between. Germline V gene sequence: CDR1 SEHNR, CDR2 FQNEAQ (reference sequence). The CDR3 sequence: CASSLSVGDYGYTF. CDR3 nucleotide sequence: TGTGCCAGCAGCTTAAGTGTAGGGGACTATGGCTACACCTTC.

The chain recombines TRBV28 with TRBJ2-1; 8 bases align to TRBD2. TRBJ2-7 explains the end of the DNA better; the J call may be wrong. There are 16 residues in the CDR3. Per germline, CDR1 MDHEN and CDR2 SYDVKM. This CDR3 reads CASSIPAGELYNEQYF. The DNA of the CDR3 is TGTGCCAGCAGTATCCCAGCGGGGGAACTCTACAATGAGCAGTACTTC.

The V gene is TRBV12-3 or TRBV12-4, the J gene TRBJ1-2, with 7 positions matching TRBD1. Trimming removed 5 bases from V and 0 bases from J; junction bases left unmatched: 3. The CDR3 is 14 residues long. Here the CDR3 DNA reads TGTGCCAGCAGTCAGGGGGGACCTAACTATGGCTACACCTTC. It codes for CASSQGGPNYGYTF.

The gene calls are TRBV9 and TRBJ2-3, with D possibly TRBD1 on 5 matching bases. Looked up from germline, CDR1 is SGDLS and CDR2 is YYNGEE. V was cut by 3 bases and J by 5 bases, with 13 bases left in between. This CDR3 has 14 residues. The CDR3 region has the DNA TGTGCCAGCAGCGCGGAAGTGGGGCAAGATACGCAGTATTTT. Its protein product is CASSAEVGQDTQYF. Supplemented by reference TRBV9 and TRBJ2-3, the full variable domain reads DSGVTQTPKHLITATGQRVTLRCSPRSGDLSVYWYQQSLDQGLQFLIQYYNGEERAKGNILERFSAQQFPDLHSELNLSSLELGDSALYFCASSAEVGQDTQYFGPGTRLTVL.

This clonotype occurred a few times. The V call is TRBV27, the J call TRBJ2-4; a weak D match, TRBD1 (5 bases). Trimming left V 6 bases short and J 5 bases short, with 14 bases between. CDR3 size: 14 residues. Germline-derived CDR1 and CDR2 are MNHEY and SMNVEV (reference sequence). The CDR3 region is CASSPSRVENIQYF. The CDR3 region has the DNA TGTGCCAGCAGCCCCTCCAGGGTCGAAAACATTCAGTACTTC.

This clonotype was observed once. The gene calls are TRBV6-5 and TRBJ1-6; 8 bases fit TRBD1. Germline CDR1 and CDR2: MNHEY and SVGAGI. The CDR3 length is 15 residues. J lost 4 bases, V lost 8 bases, and 7 bases had no gene match. CDR3 protein: CASASNRGYNSPLHF. In nucleotides, the CDR3 is TGTGCCAGCGCATCGAACAGGGGGTATAATTCACCCCTCCACTTT.

This clonotype showed up just a few times. The rearrangement joins TRBV7-2 to TRBJ2-1, with 9 bases matching TRBD1. V shed 5 bases and J 3 bases; nucleotides not matched to a gene: 5. There are 15 residues in the CDR3. Per germline, CDR1 SGHTA and CDR2 FQGNSA. CDR3 protein: CASSPGQGGYNEQFF. CDR3 DNA sequence: TGTGCCAGCAGCCCGGGACAGGGAGGCTACAATGAGCAGTTCTTC.

The CDR3 protein is CSVLGAGTDTQYF. The CDR3 nucleotides are TGCAGCGTTTTGGGAGCGGGCACAGATACGCAGTATTTT. The rearrangement links TRBV29-1 to TRBJ2-3; D might be TRBD2 (5 bases). This CDR3 is built from 13 residues. V lost 5 bases to trimming and J lost 1 base, with 10 bases between them. CDR1 is SQVTM, CDR2 ANQGSEA, per germline.

The gene calls are TRBV25-1 and TRBJ1-4; unclear D gene. Trimming stripped 7 bases from V and 3 bases from J, with 9 bases between. This CDR3 contains 13 residues. CDR1 and CDR2 (germline): MGHDK, SYGVNS. For the CDR3, the DNA is TGTGCCAGCACCGGGATGCCTAATGAAAAACTGTTTTTT. Amino acid sequence: CASTGMPNEKLFF.

The chain recombines TRBV29-1 with TRBJ1-2, with TRBD1 identical over 7 bases. V lost 5 bases and J lost 6; bases outside the gene matches: 3. The germline gives CDR1 SQVTM, CDR2 ANQGSEA. This CDR3 comprises 11 residues. CDR3 sequence reads: CSVLGGDGYTF. The DNA of the CDR3 is TGCAGCGTTCTAGGGGGCGATGGCTACACCTTC.

The chain is built from TRBV14 and TRBJ2-3; D remains ambiguous. With 1 base removed from V and 6 bases from J, the gap between germline ends came to 17 bases. Germline CDR1 is SGHDN and CDR2 is FVKESK. This CDR3 has 16 amino acids. CDR3 sequence (DNA): TGTGCCAGCAGCCAAGGCGACCGAATGGCGCGGGATACGCAGTATTTT. This codes for CASSQGDRMARDTQYF.

This rearrangement joins TRBV29-1 to TRBJ2-5; 7 positions agree with TRBD2. The germline CDR1 and CDR2 sequences are SQVTM and ANQGSEA. CDR3 length equals 12 residues. The J segment lost 3 bases and the V segment lost 4 bases, leaving 2 bases of the junction unmatched. Written as DNA, the CDR3 is TGCAGCGTTGTCCTAGCGGAAGAGACCCAGTACTTC. It is translated as CSVVLAEETQYF.

This clonotype came up a few times. This chain joins TRBV6-2 or TRBV6-3 and TRBJ2-7; 10 nucleotides line up with TRBD2. TRBJ2-5 matches the DNA end more closely, so the J call is doubtful. CDR1 is MNHEY, CDR2 SVGEGT, per germline. There are 17 residues in the CDR3. CDR3 DNA: TGTGCCAGCAGTTACGGATGGGCTAGCGGGAGCGGGGAGACCCAGTACTTC. This encodes CASSYGWASGSGETQYF.

The chain couples TRBV28 to TRBJ2-7, with D perhaps matching TRBD2 (6 bases). CDR1 is MDHEN and CDR2 is SYDVKM in the germline V gene. The ends were cut back, 5 bases at V and 6 bases at J, with 17 bases in the middle. This CDR3 has 14 residues. The CDR3 DNA is TGTGCCAGCAGTCTACTACCCGGGGACTGCGAGCAGTACTTC. This gives the protein CASSLLPGDCEQYF.

The sample holds a few counts of this clonotype. The chain has TRBV29-1 and TRBJ2-3; D gene unclear. The length of the CDR3 is 12 residues. Germline CDR1 reads SQVTM; CDR2 reads ANQGSEA. V dropped 4 bases and J dropped 4 bases, with 9 bases sitting between them. The CDR3 DNA reads as TGCAGCGTTGGAGGCGGAGCAGATACGCAGTATTTT. It specifies CSVGGGADTQYF.

This rearrangement joins TRBV6-5 to TRBJ2-6; weak D call: TRBD1 (5 bases). CDR1 is MNHEY and CDR2 is SVGAGI in the germline V gene. The ends were cut back, 2 bases at V and 0 bases at J, with 17 bases in the middle. This CDR3 comprises 19 residues. For the CDR3, the DNA is TGTGCCAGCAGTTACGGAAGGAGTAGGGGTCTCTCTGGGGCCAACGTCCTGACTTTC. Its protein is CASSYGRSRGLSGANVLTF.

This sequence joins TRBV29-1 and TRBJ2-3, with no clear D. V was shortened by 3 bases and J by 2 bases, with 12 bases between the two germline ends. CDR1 SQVTM and CDR2 ANQGSEA come from the germline V gene. The CDR3 is made up of 14 amino acids. The CDR3 DNA reads TGCAGCGTTGATAGTAGGATTTTCACAGATACGCAGTATTTT. Its translation is CSVDSRIFTDTQYF.

The rearrangement joins TRBV7-9 to TRBJ2-1, with D perhaps matching TRBD1 (5 bases). The CDR3 is made up of 17 amino acids. The V gene lost 6 bases and the J gene lost 0 bases, with 18 bases spanning the gap. Per germline, CDR1 SEHNR and CDR2 FQNEAQ (reference sequence). The CDR3 region has the DNA TGTGCCAGCAGGCGAAGGTTAGGGGCGACCTCCTACAATGAGCAGTTCTTC. This sequence encodes CASRRRLGATSYNEQFF.

The chain employs TRBV12-3 or TRBV12-4 and TRBJ1-1, with TRBD1 identical over 7 bases. The trim removed 6 bases at V and 0 bases at J, leaving 4 bases unmatched. The CDR3 has 14 residues. CDR3 sequence: CASRGQLMNTEAFF. CDR3 DNA: TGTGCCAGCAGGGGACAGCTAATGAACACTGAAGCTTTCTTT.

The chain carries TRBV20-1 and TRBJ2-1; tentative D call: TRBD1 (6 bases). Germline CDR1 DFQATT, CDR2 SNEGSKA (reference sequence). The V gene lost 1 base and the J gene lost 8 bases, with 18 bases spanning the gap. This CDR3 has 15 residues. In DNA, the CDR3 is TGCAGTGCTAGAGGCCTACGACAGGTTGAAGATGAGCAGTTCTTC. Protein: CSARGLRQVEDEQFF.

The chain combines TRBV20-1 with TRBJ1-2, with unresolved D. The CDR3 covers 12 residues. Trimming took off 0 bases at V and 8 bases at J, with 10 bases between the two ends. Looked up from germline, CDR1 is DFQATT and CDR2 is SNEGSKA (reference sequence). CDR3 bases: TGCAGTGCTAGAGACCCGGACTGGGGCTACACCTTC. Translation: CSARDPDWGYTF.